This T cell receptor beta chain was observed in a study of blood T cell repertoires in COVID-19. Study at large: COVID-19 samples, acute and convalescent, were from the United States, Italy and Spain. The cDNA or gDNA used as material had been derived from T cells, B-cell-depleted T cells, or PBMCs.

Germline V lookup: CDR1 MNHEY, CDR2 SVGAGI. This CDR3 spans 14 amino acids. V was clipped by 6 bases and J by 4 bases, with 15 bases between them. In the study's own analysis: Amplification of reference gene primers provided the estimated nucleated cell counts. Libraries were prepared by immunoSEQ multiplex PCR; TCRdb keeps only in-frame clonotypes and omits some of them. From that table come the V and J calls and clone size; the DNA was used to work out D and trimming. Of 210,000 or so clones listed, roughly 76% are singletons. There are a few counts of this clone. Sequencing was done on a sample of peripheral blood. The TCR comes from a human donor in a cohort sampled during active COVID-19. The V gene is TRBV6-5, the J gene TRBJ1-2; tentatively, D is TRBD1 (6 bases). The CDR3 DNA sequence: TGTGCCAGCAGGTCTAATAGGGGGACCTATGGCTACACCTTC. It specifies CASRSNRGTYGYTF.